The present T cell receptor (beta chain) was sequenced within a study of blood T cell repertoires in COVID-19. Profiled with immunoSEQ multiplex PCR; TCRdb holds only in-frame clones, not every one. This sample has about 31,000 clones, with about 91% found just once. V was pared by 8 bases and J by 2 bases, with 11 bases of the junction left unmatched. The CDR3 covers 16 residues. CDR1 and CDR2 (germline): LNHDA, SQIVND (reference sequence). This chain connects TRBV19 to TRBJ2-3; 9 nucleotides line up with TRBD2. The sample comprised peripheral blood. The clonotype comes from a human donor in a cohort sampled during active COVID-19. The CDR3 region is CASSGFGTSLTDTQYF. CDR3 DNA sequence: TGTGCCAGTTCGGGCTTCGGGACTAGCCTCACAGATACGCAGTATTTT.